One sample yielded the 31 T cell receptor beta chains listed below, sequenced in a study of blood T cell repertoires in COVID-19. The data were produced by immunoSEQ multiplex PCR, yet TCRdb's version contains in-frame clones alone and is incomplete. Of 120,000 to 150,000 clones listed, roughly four fifths are singletons. The sample taken for sequencing was PBMCs or T cells enriched from blood (not recorded which). The receptors originated from a woman aged 18-29 years who had been exposed to COVID-19.

The rearrangement links TRBV2 to TRBJ1-4, with no clear D. The length of the CDR3 is 16 residues. CDR1 is SNHLY and CDR2 is FYNNEI in the germline V gene. V was clipped by 2 bases and J by 0 bases, with 10 bases between them. The DNA for the CDR3 is TGTGCCAGCAGTGAATCTCGACACCCAACTAATGAAAAACTGTTTTTT. The encoded protein is CASSESRHPTNEKLFF.

The gene calls are TRBV7-9 and TRBJ2-5, with 12 bases aligning to TRBD2. Germline V CDR1 and CDR2: SEHNR, FQNEAQ (reference sequence). The CDR3 is 17 amino acids. The junction had 12 bases not matched to a gene; V was cut back by 5 bases and J by 5 bases. The CDR3 nucleotides are TGTGCCAGCAGCCCGACCCTAGCGGGAGGGCCATTGGAGACCCAGTACTTC. This sequence encodes CASSPTLAGGPLETQYF. Complete variable domain (other parts from reference TRBV7-9 and TRBJ2-5): DTGVSQNPRHKITKRGQNVTFRCDPISEHNRLYWYRQTLGQGPEFLTYFQNEAQLEKSRLLSDRFSAERPKGSFSTLEIQRTEQGDSAMYLCASSPTLAGGPLETQYFGPGTRLLVL.

This clone has just one count. The V and J genes are TRBV7-6 and TRBJ1-1; D possibly corresponds to TRBD1 (5 bases). The germline V gene has CDR1 SGHVS and CDR2 FNYEAQ. V lost 5 bases and J 0 bases, leaving 10 bases between the germline ends. The CDR3 is made up of 14 amino acids. The CDR3 loop is CASSPQALNTEAFF. CDR3 in DNA: TGTGCCAGCAGCCCACAGGCTCTGAACACTGAAGCTTTCTTT.

The chain joins TRBV27 to TRBJ2-7; 9 bases line up with TRBD2. V gave up 5 bases and J gave up 7 bases; unmatched junction bases: 9. The CDR3 covers 14 residues. The germline V gene encodes CDR1 MNHEY and CDR2 SMNVEV (reference sequence). CDR3 in amino acids: CASSIGVAGVEQYF. Here the CDR3 DNA reads TGTGCCAGCAGTATAGGGGTAGCGGGAGTTGAGCAGTACTTC.

V usage is TRBV5-1 and J usage is TRBJ2-1; the D gene is possibly TRBD2 (6 bases). V was trimmed by 4 bases and J by 7 bases, leaving 21 bases between them. This CDR3 region has 16 residues. The germline V gene has CDR1 SGHRS and CDR2 YFSETQ. The CDR3 bases are TGCGCCAGCAGCCTGAGCCCCGGGAGAGGAAGGAATGAGCAGTTCTTC. This codes for CASSLSPGRGRNEQFF.

This sequence joins TRBV11-3 and TRBJ2-1; D is undetermined. CDR3 length: 13 amino acids. The V gene's germline CDR1 is SGHNT and CDR2 YENEEA. The V and J ends lost 1 base and 4 bases respectively, with 5 bases between them. The CDR3 reads CASSLGRYNEQFF. The CDR3 nucleotides read TGTGCCAGCAGCTTAGGGCGGTACAATGAGCAGTTCTTC.

The chain employs TRBV3-1 (or the pseudogene TRBV3-2) and TRBJ2-3; 7 bases match TRBD2. V was pared by 0 bases and J by 3 bases, with 0 bases of the junction left unmatched. CDR1 is LGHDT and CDR2 is YNNKEL in the germline V gene (reference sequence). The CDR3 sequence is 14 residues long. The CDR3 nucleotides are TGTGCCAGCAGCCAAGAGGGAGGGACAGATACGCAGTATTTT. Translating gives CASSQEGGTDTQYF.

The chain links TRBV19 to TRBJ2-7; D is possibly TRBD2 (5 bases). The CDR3 extends over 14 amino acids. Looked up from germline, CDR1 is LNHDA and CDR2 is SQIVND (reference sequence). The germline V and J ends were trimmed by 4 bases and 3 bases, with 13 bases remaining between them. This CDR3 is CASSSGLGFYEQYF. As DNA, the CDR3 is TGTGCCAGTAGTAGCGGGTTGGGGTTCTACGAGCAGTACTTC.

This chain connects TRBV18 to TRBJ1-2; TRBD1 agrees at 7 bases. Germline CDR1 and CDR2: KGHSH and LQKENI. J was trimmed by 1 base and V by 3 bases; bases with no gene match: 8. The CDR3 loop spans 16 amino acids. This CDR3 reads CASSPQGGGVNYGYTF. Written as DNA, the CDR3 is TGTGCCAGCTCACCTCAAGGAGGGGGCGTTAACTATGGCTACACCTTC.

The chain combines TRBV7-9 with TRBJ2-1; D is perhaps TRBD2 (6 bases). The CDR3 extends over 15 amino acids. Per germline, CDR1 SEHNR and CDR2 FQNEAQ (reference sequence). V shed 3 bases and J shed 5 bases, with 14 bases lying between them. CDR3 nucleotides: TGTGCCAGCAGCTTCCCGGGGACTGCCCACAATGAGCAGTTCTTC. The encoded protein is CASSFPGTAHNEQFF.

The rearrangement uses TRBV28 and TRBJ2-7; D possibly corresponds to TRBD2 (6 bases). There are 12 residues in the CDR3. Trimming pared 6 bases from V and 6 bases from J, leaving 12 bases between. Germline lookup yields CDR1 MDHEN and CDR2 SYDVKM. CDR3 in amino acids: CASRTPAGEQYF. In nucleotides, the CDR3 is TGTGCCAGCAGGACCCCAGCGGGCGAGCAGTACTTC.

This sequence joins TRBV4-1 and TRBJ2-1; D perhaps matches TRBD2 (6 bases). V was pared by 3 bases and J by 0 bases, with 15 bases between. Germline-derived CDR1 and CDR2 are MGHRA and YSYEKL. This CDR3 has 17 amino acids. CDR3 nucleotide sequence: TGCGCCAGCAGCCATCTTTATAGCGGAAGCTCCTACAATGAGCAGTTCTTC. Translation gives CASSHLYSGSSYNEQFF.

This chain uses TRBV7-9 with TRBJ2-5, with 7 bases matching TRBD1. Germline CDR1 is SEHNR and CDR2 is FQNEAQ (reference sequence). V trimming: 11 bases; J trimming: 3 bases; junction bases outside the gene matches: 15. The CDR3 loop spans 15 amino acids. The CDR3 spells CAGRTDRASEETQYF. CDR3 nucleotide sequence: TGTGCCGGACGTACTGACAGGGCCTCAGAAGAGACCCAGTACTTC.

The chain employs TRBV6-5 and TRBJ1-1; weak D call: TRBD1 (5 bases). The germline V and J ends were trimmed by 2 bases and 4 bases, with 14 bases remaining between them. The CDR3 totals 15 residues. The germline V gene encodes CDR1 MNHEY and CDR2 SVGAGI. In DNA form, the CDR3 reads TGTGCCAGCAGTTACATGGGGCGGGGACGCACTGAAGCTTTCTTT. This sequence encodes CASSYMGRGRTEAFF.

This rearrangement joins TRBV11-3 to TRBJ2-1; a possible D gene is TRBD2 (6 bases). V was shortened by 0 bases and J by 8 bases, with 11 bases between the two germline ends. In germline, CDR1 is SGHNT, CDR2 YENEEA. The CDR3 covers 14 residues. CDR3 amino acids: CASSLDGGNHEQFF. In DNA form, the CDR3 reads TGTGCCAGCAGCTTAGACGGCGGGAACCATGAGCAGTTCTTC.

The chain carries TRBV2 and TRBJ2-5; D not certain. Germline V gives CDR1 SNHLY, CDR2 FYNNEI. This CDR3 is built from 11 residues. The V end lost 6 bases, the J end lost 2 bases, and 4 bases lay between the germline ends. This CDR3 reads CASSPQETQYF. CDR3 in DNA: TGTGCCAGCAGCCCTCAAGAGACCCAGTACTTC. Full variable domain (missing parts from reference TRBV2 and TRBJ2-5): EPEVTQTPSHQVTQMGQEVILRCVPISNHLYFYWYRQILGQKVEFLVSFYNNEISEKSEIFDDQFSVERPDGSNFTLKIRSTKLEDSAMYFCASSPQETQYFGPGTRLLVL.

The V call is TRBV6-2 or TRBV6-3, the J call TRBJ1-6; TRBD1 agrees at 8 bases. CDR1 is MNHEY, CDR2 SVGEGT, per germline. CDR3 length: 14 amino acids. V lost 5 bases and J lost 10; bases outside the gene matches: 7. The CDR3 bases are TGTGCCAGCAGTGGACAGGGCGGATTCTCACCCCTCCACTTT. It codes for CASSGQGGFSPLHF.

This sequence joins TRBV7-2 and TRBJ2-3; D not certain. The V gene's germline CDR1 is SGHTA and CDR2 FQGNSA. Trimming removed 6 bases at V and 2 bases at J, with 12 bases between. The CDR3 loop spans 14 amino acids. The CDR3, as DNA: TGTGCCAGCAGGGGCCAAGACCTCACAGATACGCAGTATTTT. Amino acids: CASRGQDLTDTQYF.

This clone was seen a few times. V is TRBV19 and J is TRBJ2-5, with 9 bases lining up with TRBD2. V was pared by 1 base and J by 4 bases, with 7 bases of the junction left unmatched. The V gene's germline CDR1 is LNHDA and CDR2 SQIVND (reference sequence). This CDR3 comprises 16 residues. The CDR3 loop is CASSIGGAGGRETQYF. CDR3 bases: TGTGCCAGTAGTATAGGAGGAGCGGGAGGACGAGAGACCCAGTACTTC.

This clone showed up just once. DNA of the CDR3: TGTGCCAGCACCAGGGGAGGGCTGAACACTGAAGCTTTCTTT. Its protein product is CASTRGGLNTEAFF. The chain joins TRBV27 to TRBJ1-1; maybe TRBD1 (6 bases). The V gene's germline CDR1 is MNHEY and CDR2 SMNVEV (reference sequence). The germline V and J ends were trimmed by 7 bases and 0 bases, with 12 bases remaining between them. CDR3 size: 14 residues.

The V gene is TRBV4-1, the J gene TRBJ1-1; D possibly corresponds to TRBD1 (5 bases). The V end was cut by 4 bases, the J end by 3 bases, with 9 bases between. The CDR3 has 13 amino acids. Germline loops: CDR1 MGHRA, CDR2 YSYEKL. The CDR3 sequence is CASSLAQDTEAFF. The CDR3 nucleotides are TGCGCCAGCAGCCTCGCACAGGACACTGAAGCTTTCTTT.

This chain links TRBV2 with TRBJ2-2; TRBD2 agrees at 9 bases. J was trimmed by 3 bases and V by 4 bases; bases with no gene match: 3. The CDR3 consists of 15 residues. Per the germline V gene, CDR1 is SNHLY and CDR2 is FYNNEI. CDR3 sequence (DNA): TGTGCCAGCAGTGGGGTAGCGGGAGACACCGGGGAGCTGTTTTTT. Residues: CASSGVAGDTGELFF.

The chain recombines TRBV29-1 with TRBJ2-5, with 13 nucleotides matching TRBD2. V trimming: 5 bases; J trimming: 4 bases; junction bases outside the gene matches: 10. The CDR3 is 16 residues long. Looked up from germline, CDR1 is SQVTM and CDR2 is ANQGSEA. CDR3 amino acids: CSVTWTSGRGGETQYF. The CDR3 coding sequence is TGCAGCGTTACTTGGACTAGCGGGAGAGGAGGAGAGACCCAGTACTTC.

This clone was recorded once. The chain is built from TRBV4-3 and TRBJ1-5; D is undetermined. V was trimmed by 1 base and J by 6 bases, leaving 16 bases between them. The CDR3 is 16 residues long. The V gene's germline CDR1 is LGHNA and CDR2 YSLEER. The CDR3, as DNA: TGCGCCAGCAGCCAAGGGTGGAAACAAGGAGGTCAGCCCCAGCATTTT. It specifies CASSQGWKQGGQPQHF.

The rearrangement links TRBV3-1 (or the pseudogene TRBV3-2) to TRBJ1-2; a weak D match, TRBD1 (6 bases). The CDR3 consists of 14 residues. The germline gives CDR1 LGHDT, CDR2 YNNKEL (reference sequence). V shed 2 bases and J shed 3 bases, with 10 bases lying between them. The CDR3 loop is CASSQQGRYYGYTF. CDR3 bases: TGTGCCAGCAGCCAACAGGGGCGATACTATGGCTACACCTTC.

The chain couples TRBV27 to TRBJ2-1; 11 positions match TRBD2. The length of the CDR3 is 15 residues. The germline CDR1 and CDR2 sequences are MNHEY and SMNVEV (reference sequence). V lost 5 bases to trimming and J lost 7 bases; unmatched junction nucleotides: 7. CDR3 nucleotide sequence: TGTGCCAGCAGTGTTAATAGCGGGAGGGCAAATGAGCAGTTCTTC. This codes for CASSVNSGRANEQFF.

This chain uses TRBV7-6 with TRBJ2-5; D is undetermined. The germline V and J ends were trimmed by 4 bases and 1 base, with 13 bases remaining between them. The CDR3 consists of 15 residues. Germline V lookup: CDR1 SGHVS, CDR2 FNYEAQ. The CDR3 DNA reads TGTGCCAGCAGCTATAGATCTGGGCGCCAAGAGACCCAGTACTTC. Translating it yields CASSYRSGRQETQYF. The variable domain in full, completed from reference TRBV7-6 and TRBJ2-5, reads GAGVSQSPRYKVTKRGQDVALRCDPISGHVSLYWYRQALGQGPEFLTYFNYEAQQDKSGLPNDRFSAERPEGSISTLTIQRTEQRDSAMYRCASSYRSGRQETQYFGPGTRLLVL.

V gene TRBV19 combines with J gene TRBJ1-5, with a tentative D call TRBD1 (5 bases). Per germline, CDR1 LNHDA and CDR2 SQIVND (reference sequence). This CDR3 contains 15 residues. Between the trimmed V and J ends, which lost 3 bases and 7 bases, there was a span of 16 bases. In DNA form, the CDR3 reads TGTGCCAGTAGTATGAATCAGGGTATGGGGCAGCCCCAGCATTTT. Protein: CASSMNQGMGQPQHF.

A few counts support this clone. V usage is TRBV6-6 and J usage is TRBJ1-1; possible D gene TRBD1, 5 bases. The V end lost 2 bases, the J end lost 10 bases, and 8 bases lay between the germline ends. Germline CDR1 reads MNHNY; CDR2 reads SVGAGI (reference sequence). The CDR3 is 11 amino acids. The CDR3 sequence: CASSYAQGAFF. The CDR3, as DNA: TGTGCCAGCAGTTACGCTCAGGGAGCTTTCTTT.

This clone occurred a few times. The gene calls are TRBV5-5 and TRBJ2-1; TRBD2 agrees at 8 bases. The CDR3 sequence is 16 residues long. V lost 0 bases, J lost 6 bases, and 8 bases stayed unmatched. Germline V gives CDR1 SGHKS, CDR2 YYEKEE (reference sequence). The CDR3, as DNA: TGTGCCAGCAGCTTGGTAATGCGGGAGGTAACCAATGAGCAGTTCTTC. As protein: CASSLVMREVTNEQFF.

The gene calls are TRBV19 and TRBJ2-3, with D possibly matching TRBD1 (5 bases). In germline, CDR1 is LNHDA, CDR2 SQIVND (reference sequence). V lost 3 bases and J lost 0, with 10 bases in between. CDR3 length: 15 amino acids. The CDR3 sequence: CASSIGAFSTDTQYF. CDR3 coding DNA: TGTGCCAGTAGTATTGGGGCGTTCAGCACAGATACGCAGTATTTT.